This TCR beta chain was found in a study of regulatory T cells in long-lasting Graves disease. V lost 5 bases and J lost 10; bases outside the gene matches: 7. This CDR3 is built from 13 residues. Germline CDR1 reads LNHDA; CDR2 reads SQIVND (reference sequence). Sample time point: newly diagnosed GD, antithyroid drugs for less than 3 months. RNA from PBMCs was the source of the TCR library. Building the TCR beta libraries relied on iRepertoire HTBI primers, and CDR3 regions underwent Arm-PCR. MiXCR was run by TCRdb on the multiplex PCR reads, yielding one entry per CDR3 protein. The sample lists fewer than 350,000 distinct CDR3 sequences, over 15% seen once, with about 38% in the top ten. This clonotype occurred many times.

This specimen was peripheral blood mononuclear cells (PBMCs), taken at new diagnosis, from a patient treated with antithyroid drugs. This chain joins TRBV19 and TRBJ2-1; 8 nucleotides line up with TRBD2. The sequence was obtained from a female donor with Graves disease. CDR3 loop: CASSYNSGNEQFF. The DNA of the CDR3 is TGTGCCAGTAGTTACAATAGCGGGAACGAGCAGTTCTTC.